The clone carrying this T cell receptor beta chain was seen at least ten times. Antigen: not known. Time point given: patch test 2, 6 weeks after DPC sensitization. The treatment is: therapeutic diphenylcyclopropenone sensitization with weekly scalp DPC. Each patch-test visit's blood sample preceded patch application. This record comes from a study of human T cells and chemical hapten exposure. Study background: Per-sample TCR yield variation was attributed mainly to small pooled library volume differences. Study outcomes and limitations: Significantly more large CDR3 similarity clusters were formed by expanded TCRs than by controls.

The study's library attached unique molecular identifiers to single cDNA molecules. TCRdb ran MiXCR on the RACE reads and lists one entry per CDR3 protein. Seen here are 110,000 to 150,000 distinct CDR3 sequences, about an eighth observed once, and the top ten hold approximately 1.3%. This CDR3 has 16 residues. CDR1 and CDR2 (germline): SGHTA, FQGNSA. Trimming removed 3 bases from V and 0 bases from J; junction bases left unmatched: 8. This receptor was taken from a woman aged 45-60 years with alopecia areata. Some clones in this sample may be carry-over from other donors' samples. Sequenced material: whole blood, taken in connection with sensitization to the hapten diphenylcyclopropenone (DPC). The rearrangement uses TRBV7-2 and TRBJ2-7, with 7 bases aligning to TRBD1. The CDR3 coding sequence is TGTGCCAGCAGCTTGACCGGGACAGAAAGCTCCTACGAGCAGTACTTC. It yields the protein CASSLTGTESSYEQYF.